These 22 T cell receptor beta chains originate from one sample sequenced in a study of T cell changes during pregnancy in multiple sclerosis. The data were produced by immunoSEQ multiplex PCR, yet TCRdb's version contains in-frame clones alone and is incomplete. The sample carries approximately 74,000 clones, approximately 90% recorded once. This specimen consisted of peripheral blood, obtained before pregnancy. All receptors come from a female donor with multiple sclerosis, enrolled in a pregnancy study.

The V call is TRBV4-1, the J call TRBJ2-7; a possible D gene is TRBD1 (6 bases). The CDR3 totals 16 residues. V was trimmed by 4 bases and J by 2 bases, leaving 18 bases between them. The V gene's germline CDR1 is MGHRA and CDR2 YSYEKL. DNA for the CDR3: TGCGCCAGCAGCCTAGACCCTCGGACAGCTGCCTACGAGCAGTACTTC. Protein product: CASSLDPRTAAYEQYF.

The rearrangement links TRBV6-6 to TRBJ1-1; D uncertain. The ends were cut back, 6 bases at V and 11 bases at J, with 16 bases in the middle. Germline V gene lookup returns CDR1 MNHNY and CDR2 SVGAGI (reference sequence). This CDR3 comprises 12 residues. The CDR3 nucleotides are TGTGCCAGCAGGTCTGAAGATCCTGGCGCTTTCTTT. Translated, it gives CASRSEDPGAFF.

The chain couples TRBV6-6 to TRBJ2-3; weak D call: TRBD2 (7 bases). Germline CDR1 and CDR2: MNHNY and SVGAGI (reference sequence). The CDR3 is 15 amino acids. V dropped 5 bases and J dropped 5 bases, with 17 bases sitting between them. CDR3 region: CASSPRGALGDTQYF. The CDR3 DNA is TGTGCCAGCAGTCCCCGGGGGGCGCTCGGAGATACGCAGTATTTT.

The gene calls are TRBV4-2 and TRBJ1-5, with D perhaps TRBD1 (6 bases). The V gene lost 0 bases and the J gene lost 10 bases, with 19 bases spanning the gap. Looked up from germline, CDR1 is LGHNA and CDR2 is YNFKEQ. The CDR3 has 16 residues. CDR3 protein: CASSQEGGPGERPQHF. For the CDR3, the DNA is TGTGCCAGCAGCCAAGAAGGGGGTCCCGGGGAGAGACCCCAGCATTTT.

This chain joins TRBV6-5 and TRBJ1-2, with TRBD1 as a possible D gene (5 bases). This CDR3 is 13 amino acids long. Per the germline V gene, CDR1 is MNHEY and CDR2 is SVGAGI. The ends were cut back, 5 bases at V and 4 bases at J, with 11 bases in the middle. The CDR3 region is CASSPVGGYGYTF. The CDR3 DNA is TGTGCCAGCAGTCCCGTGGGGGGCTATGGCTACACCTTC.

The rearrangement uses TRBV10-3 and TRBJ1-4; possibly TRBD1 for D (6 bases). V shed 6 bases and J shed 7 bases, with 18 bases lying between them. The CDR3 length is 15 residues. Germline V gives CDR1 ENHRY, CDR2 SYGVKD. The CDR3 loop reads CAISGGPGESEKLFF. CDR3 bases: TGTGCCATCAGCGGGGGGCCAGGGGAAAGTGAAAAACTGTTTTTT.

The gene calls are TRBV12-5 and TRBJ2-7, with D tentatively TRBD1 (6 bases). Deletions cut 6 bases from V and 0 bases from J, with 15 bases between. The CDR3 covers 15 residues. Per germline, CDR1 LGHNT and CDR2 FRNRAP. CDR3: CASGPTGLNSYEQYF. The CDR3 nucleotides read TGTGCTAGTGGCCCCACAGGGCTGAACTCCTACGAGCAGTACTTC.

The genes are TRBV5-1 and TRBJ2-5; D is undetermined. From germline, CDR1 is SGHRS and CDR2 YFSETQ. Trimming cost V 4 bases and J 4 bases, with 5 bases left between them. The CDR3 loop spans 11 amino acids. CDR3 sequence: CASSLRETQYF. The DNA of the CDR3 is TGCGCCAGCAGCCTAAGAGAGACCCAGTACTTC.

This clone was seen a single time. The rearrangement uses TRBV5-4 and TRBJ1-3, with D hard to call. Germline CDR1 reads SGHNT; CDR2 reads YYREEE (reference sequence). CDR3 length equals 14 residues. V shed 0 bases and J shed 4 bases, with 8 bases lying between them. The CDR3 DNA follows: TGTGCCAGCAGCTTGGAAGCGGCGGGAAACACCATATATTTT. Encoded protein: CASSLEAAGNTIYF.

CDR3 in DNA: TGCGCCAGCAGCCCGGGGACTAGCGGGCTTAGTACGCAGTATTTT. It specifies CASSPGTSGLSTQYF. The chain employs TRBV5-1 and TRBJ2-3, with 12 bases that match TRBD2. The length of the CDR3 is 15 residues. V lost 4 bases, J lost 8 bases, and 8 bases stayed unmatched. The germline CDR1 and CDR2 sequences are SGHRS and YFSETQ.

Written as DNA, the CDR3 is TGTGCCAGCAGCTCCGGGACTGAAGCTTTCTTT. Translation gives CASSSGTEAFF. This rearrangement joins TRBV7-9 to TRBJ1-1, with no clear D. The CDR3 is 11 residues long. Trimming stripped 4 bases from V and 5 bases from J, with 5 bases between. CDR1 and CDR2 from the germline V gene are SEHNR and FQNEAQ (reference sequence). The full variable domain, completed using reference TRBV7-9 and TRBJ1-1, is DTGVSQNPRHKITKRGQNVTFRCDPISEHNRLYWYRQTLGQGPEFLTYFQNEAQLEKSRLLSDRFSAERPKGSFSTLEIQRTEQGDSAMYLCASSSGTEAFFGQGTRLTVV.

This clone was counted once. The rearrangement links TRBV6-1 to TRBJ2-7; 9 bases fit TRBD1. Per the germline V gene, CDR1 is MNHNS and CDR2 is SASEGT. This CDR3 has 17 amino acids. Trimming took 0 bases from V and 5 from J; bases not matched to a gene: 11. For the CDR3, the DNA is TGTGCCAGCAGTGAAGCGTCCGGAGACAGGGGGGTAAACGAGCAGTACTTC. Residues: CASSEASGDRGVNEQYF.

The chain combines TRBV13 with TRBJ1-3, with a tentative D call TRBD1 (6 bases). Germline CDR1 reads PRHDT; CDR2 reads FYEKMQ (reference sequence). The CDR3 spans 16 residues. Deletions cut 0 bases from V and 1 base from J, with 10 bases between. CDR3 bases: TGTGCCAGCAGCTTAGGCAGGGGCATATCTGGAAACACCATATATTTT. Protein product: CASSLGRGISGNTIYF.

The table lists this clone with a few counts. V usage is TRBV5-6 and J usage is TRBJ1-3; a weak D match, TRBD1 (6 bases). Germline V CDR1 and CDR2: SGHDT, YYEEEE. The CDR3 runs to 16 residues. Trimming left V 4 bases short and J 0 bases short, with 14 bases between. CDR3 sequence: CASSLTGFVSGNTIYF. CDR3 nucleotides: TGTGCCAGCAGCCTGACAGGATTCGTCTCTGGAAACACCATATATTTT.

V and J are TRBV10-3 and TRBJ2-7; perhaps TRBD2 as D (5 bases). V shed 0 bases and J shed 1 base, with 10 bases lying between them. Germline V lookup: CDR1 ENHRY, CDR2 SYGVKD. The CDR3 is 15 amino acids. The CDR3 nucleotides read TGTGCCATCAGTGAGTCGCCGGGATTATCCTACGAGCAGTACTTC. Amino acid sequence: CAISESPGLSYEQYF.

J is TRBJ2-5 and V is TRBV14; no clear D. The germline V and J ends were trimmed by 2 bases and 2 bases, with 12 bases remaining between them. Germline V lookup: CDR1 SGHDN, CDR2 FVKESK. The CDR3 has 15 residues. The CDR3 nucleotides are TGTGCCAGCAGCCAACCCCCGTGGCCTCAAGAGACCCAGTACTTC. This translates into CASSQPPWPQETQYF.

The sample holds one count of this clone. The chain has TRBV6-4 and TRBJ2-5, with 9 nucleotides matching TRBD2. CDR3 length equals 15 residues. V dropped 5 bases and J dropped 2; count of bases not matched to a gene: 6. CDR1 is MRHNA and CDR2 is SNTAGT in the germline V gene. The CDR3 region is CASSTQAGGQETQYF. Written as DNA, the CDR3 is TGTGCCAGCAGTACCCAAGCGGGGGGTCAAGAGACCCAGTACTTC.

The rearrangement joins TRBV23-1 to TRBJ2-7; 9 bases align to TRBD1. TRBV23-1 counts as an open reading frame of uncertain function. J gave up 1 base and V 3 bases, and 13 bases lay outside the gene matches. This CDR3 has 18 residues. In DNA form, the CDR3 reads TGCGCCAGCAGTCATCCCCAAGGGGGACAGGGTTTTTCCTACGAGCAGTACTTC. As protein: CASSHPQGGQGFSYEQYF.

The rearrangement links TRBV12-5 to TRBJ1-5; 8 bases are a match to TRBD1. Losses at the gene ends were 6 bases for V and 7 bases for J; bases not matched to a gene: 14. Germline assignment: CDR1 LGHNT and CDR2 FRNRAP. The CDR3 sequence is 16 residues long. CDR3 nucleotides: TGTGCTAGTGGGGGGGTCGGGGGACAGGCCTGGCAGCCCCAGCATTTT. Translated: CASGGVGGQAWQPQHF. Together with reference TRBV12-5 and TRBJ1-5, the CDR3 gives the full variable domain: DARVTQTPRHKVTEMGQEVTMRCQPILGHNTVFWYRQTMMQGLELLAYFRNRAPLDDSGMPKDRFSAEMPDATLATLKIQPSEPRDSAVYFCASGGVGGQAWQPQHFGDGTRLSIL.

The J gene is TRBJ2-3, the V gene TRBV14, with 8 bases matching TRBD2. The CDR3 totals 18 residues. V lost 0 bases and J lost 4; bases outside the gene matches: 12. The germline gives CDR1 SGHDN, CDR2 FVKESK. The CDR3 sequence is CASSQDKSGSQGPDTQYF. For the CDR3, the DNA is TGTGCCAGCAGCCAAGATAAAAGCGGGAGTCAGGGGCCAGATACGCAGTATTTT.

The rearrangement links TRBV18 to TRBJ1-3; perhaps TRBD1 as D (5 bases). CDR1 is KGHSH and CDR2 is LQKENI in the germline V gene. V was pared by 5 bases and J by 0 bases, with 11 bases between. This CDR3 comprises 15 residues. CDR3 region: CASSKTAISGNTIYF. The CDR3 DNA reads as TGTGCCAGCTCAAAGACAGCCATCTCTGGAAACACCATATATTTT.

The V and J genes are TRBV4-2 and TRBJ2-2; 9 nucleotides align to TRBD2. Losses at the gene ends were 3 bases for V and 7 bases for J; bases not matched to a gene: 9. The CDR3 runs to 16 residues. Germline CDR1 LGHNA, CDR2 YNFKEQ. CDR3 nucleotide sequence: TGTGCCAGCAGCCAGCGGGAGGGCCGCTTGGGCGGGGAGCTGTTTTTT. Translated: CASSQREGRLGGELFF.